The source of this T cell receptor (beta chain) is a study of T cells in localized non-small cell lung cancer. The study's findings and limits: Median detection of top 100 tumor clones in adjacent lung was about 60 clones.

The germline gives CDR1 LNHDA, CDR2 SQIVND (reference sequence). The V and J ends lost 5 bases and 4 bases respectively, with 11 bases between them. This CDR3 comprises 13 residues. Only one count was recorded for this clone. Antigen unknown. Some clones are missing from TCRdb's copy, which holds only in-frame ones; the method was immunoSEQ multiplex PCR. The repertoire holds 2,000 to 2,500 clones, with less than 30% as singletons. The chain is built from TRBV19 and TRBJ1-2, with a possible D match to TRBD1 (6 bases). Source: lung tumor tissue, taken before any cancer treatment. The TCR originated in a man aged 40 to 70 with stage II lung adenocarcinoma. The CDR3 nucleotides are TGTGCCAGTAGTGTACAGGGAGCCTATGGCTACACCTTC. It translates to CASSVQGAYGYTF.